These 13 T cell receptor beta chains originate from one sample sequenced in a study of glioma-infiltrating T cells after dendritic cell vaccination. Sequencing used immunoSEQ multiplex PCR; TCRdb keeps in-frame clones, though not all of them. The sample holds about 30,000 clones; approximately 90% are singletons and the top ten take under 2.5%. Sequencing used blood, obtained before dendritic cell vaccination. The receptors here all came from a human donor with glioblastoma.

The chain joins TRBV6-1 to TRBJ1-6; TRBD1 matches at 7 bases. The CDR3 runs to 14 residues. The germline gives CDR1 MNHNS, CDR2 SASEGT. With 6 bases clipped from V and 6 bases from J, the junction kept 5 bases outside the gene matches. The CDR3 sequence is CASRRGQSNSPLHF. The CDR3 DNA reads TGTGCCAGCAGGCGGGGACAGTCTAATTCACCCCTCCACTTT.

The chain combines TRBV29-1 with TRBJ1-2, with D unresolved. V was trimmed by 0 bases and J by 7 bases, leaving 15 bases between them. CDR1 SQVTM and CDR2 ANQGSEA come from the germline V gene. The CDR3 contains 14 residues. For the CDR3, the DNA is TGCAGCGTTGAAGATTCCGGGAAGGGCCGTGGCTACACCTTC. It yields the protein CSVEDSGKGRGYTF. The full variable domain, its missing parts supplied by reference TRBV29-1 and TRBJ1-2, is SAVISQKPSRDICQRGTSLTIQCQVDSQVTMMFWYRQQPGQSLTLIATANQGSEATYESGFVIDKFPISRPNLTFSTLTVSNMSPEDSSIYLCSVEDSGKGRGYTFGSGTRLTVV.

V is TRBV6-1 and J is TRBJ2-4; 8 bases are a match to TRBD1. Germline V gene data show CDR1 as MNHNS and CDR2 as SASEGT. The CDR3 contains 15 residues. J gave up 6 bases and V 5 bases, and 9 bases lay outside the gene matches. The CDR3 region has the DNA TGTGCCAGCAGTTTAGGACAGGGAACCCCAAACATTCAGTACTTC. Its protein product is CASSLGQGTPNIQYF.

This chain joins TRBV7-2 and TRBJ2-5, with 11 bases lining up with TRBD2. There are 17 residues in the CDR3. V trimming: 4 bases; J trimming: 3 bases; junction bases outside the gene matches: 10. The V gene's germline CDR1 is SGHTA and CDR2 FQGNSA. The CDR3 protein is CASSWPFSGGAEETQYF. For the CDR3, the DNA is TGTGCCAGCAGCTGGCCCTTTAGCGGGGGGGCCGAAGAGACCCAGTACTTC.

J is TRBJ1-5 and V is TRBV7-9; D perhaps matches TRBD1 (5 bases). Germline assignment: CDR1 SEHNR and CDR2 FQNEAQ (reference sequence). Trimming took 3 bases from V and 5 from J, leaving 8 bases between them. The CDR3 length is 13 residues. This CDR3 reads CASSFGGDQPQHF. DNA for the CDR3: TGTGCCAGCAGCTTCGGGGGGGATCAGCCCCAGCATTTT.

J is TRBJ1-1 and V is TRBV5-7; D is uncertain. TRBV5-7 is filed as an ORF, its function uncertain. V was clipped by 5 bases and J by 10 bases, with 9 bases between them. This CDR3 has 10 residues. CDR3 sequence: CASRAAGAFF. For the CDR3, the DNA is TGTGCCAGCAGGGCTGCTGGAGCTTTCTTT.

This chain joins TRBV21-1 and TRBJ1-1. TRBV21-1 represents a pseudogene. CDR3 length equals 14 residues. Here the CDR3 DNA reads TGTGCCAGCAGCAGGAGGGGCAGGTGCACTGAAGCTTTCTTT. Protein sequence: CASSRRGRCTEAFF.

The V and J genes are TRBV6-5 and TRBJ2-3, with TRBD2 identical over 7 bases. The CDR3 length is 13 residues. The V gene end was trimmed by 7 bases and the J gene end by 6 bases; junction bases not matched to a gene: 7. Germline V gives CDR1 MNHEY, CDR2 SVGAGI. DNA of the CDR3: TGTGCCAGCACCATGACTAGCAGGGATACGCAGTATTTT. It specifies CASTMTSRDTQYF.

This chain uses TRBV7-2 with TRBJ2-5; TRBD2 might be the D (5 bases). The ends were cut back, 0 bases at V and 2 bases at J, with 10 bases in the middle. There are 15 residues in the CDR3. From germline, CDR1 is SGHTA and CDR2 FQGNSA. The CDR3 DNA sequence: TGTGCCAGCAGCTTAGCAGGCAGCGGTCAAGAGACCCAGTACTTC. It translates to CASSLAGSGQETQYF.

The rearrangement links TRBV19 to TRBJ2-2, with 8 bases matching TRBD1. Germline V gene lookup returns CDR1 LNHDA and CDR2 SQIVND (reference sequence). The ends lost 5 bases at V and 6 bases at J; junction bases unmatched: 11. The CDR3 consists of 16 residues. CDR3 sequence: CASSDDRGEFSGELFF. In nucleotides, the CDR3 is TGTGCCAGTAGTGACGACAGGGGAGAGTTCTCCGGGGAGCTGTTTTTT.

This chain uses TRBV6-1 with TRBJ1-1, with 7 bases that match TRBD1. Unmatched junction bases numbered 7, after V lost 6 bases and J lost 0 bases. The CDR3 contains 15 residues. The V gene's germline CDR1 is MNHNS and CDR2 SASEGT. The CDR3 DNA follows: TGTGCCAGCAGCCCCGGACAGGCCATGAACACTGAAGCTTTCTTT. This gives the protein CASSPGQAMNTEAFF.

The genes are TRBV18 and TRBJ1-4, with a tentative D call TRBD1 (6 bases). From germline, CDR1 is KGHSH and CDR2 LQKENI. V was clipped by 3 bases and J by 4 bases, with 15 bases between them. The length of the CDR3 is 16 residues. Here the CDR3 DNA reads TGTGCCAGCTCACCCCGGCCGGGGGGGCTTAATGAAAAACTGTTTTTT. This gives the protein CASSPRPGGLNEKLFF.

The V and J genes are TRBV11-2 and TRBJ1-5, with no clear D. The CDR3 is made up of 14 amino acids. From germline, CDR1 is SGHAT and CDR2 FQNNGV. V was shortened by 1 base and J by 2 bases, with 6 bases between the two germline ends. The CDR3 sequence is CASSLGQGNQPQHF. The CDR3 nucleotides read TGTGCCAGCAGCTTAGGGCAGGGCAATCAGCCCCAGCATTTT.